The clone carrying this TCR beta chain is a singleton in its sample. What it recognizes is unknown. Sampled while nominally healthy, donors likely had unrecorded immune exposures. From germline, CDR1 is MNHEY and CDR2 SMNVEV (reference sequence). The CDR3 length is 19 residues. With 60 Vbeta and 13 Jbeta primers, the PCR was carried out. Measured with immunoSEQ multiplex PCR; TCRdb has only the in-frame clones, and not every one. Of 140,000 or so clones listed, about 72% were seen once; the top ten hold about 4.5%. The sample originates from a study of cytomegalovirus exposure and HLA in healthy donors. General study results and limits: From TCR beta sequences, most subjects' HLA-A and HLA-B alleles were reportedly predicted accurately. Researchers had no immune exposure information except CMV serostatus available.

The sequenced sample consisted of PBMCs. The receptor was derived from a man in his 60s in good health and CMV-seronegative. The V and J genes are TRBV27 and TRBJ2-5; 16 bases align to TRBD2. The DNA end favors TRBJ2-7, so the J call may be wrong. The CDR3 sequence: CASSLYPGLAGGPSYEQYF. CDR3 coding DNA: TGTGCCAGCAGTTTATACCCGGGACTAGCGGGAGGGCCATCCTACGAGCAGTACTTC.